This T cell receptor beta chain was found in a study of radiotherapy plus CTLA-4 blockade in lung cancer (dated by TCRdb to between 2018 and 2020). Describing the broader study: Among enrolled patients, roughly 17% had an objective response and approximately 30% reached disease control.

As to this clone: Its recognized antigen is unknown. No base quality information exists; no much larger clone differs at one position.

The cysteine opens and the phenylalanine closes a CDR3 of 16 amino acids. Here the CDR3 DNA is all that survives: 48 bases in frame from base 1. V loses 7 bases at its end and J loses 0 bases; junction bases beyond the gene matches: 1. Based on the germline V gene, the CDR1 and CDR2 sequences are SNHLY and FYNNEI. The study evaluated CTLA-4 blockade (ipilimumab) given together with focal radiation therapy in patients who had chemo-refractory metastatic non-small-cell lung cancer. General study outcomes and caveats: The strongest predictors of response, as reported, were early dynamic changes in blood T cell clones along with a rise in serum interferon-beta after radiation. After treatment with radiotherapy and ipilimumab, TCR clones that originated in tumors expanded in peripheral blood.

Library generation was performed with the immunoSEQ multiplex PCR assay. TCRdb carries this immuneACCESS record with in-frame sequences only. Its versions omit some clonotypes, under half of them owing to an unresolved V gene in the studies checked, with the rest unexplained. This sample comprises approximately 60,000 clones, approximately 82% of them detected only once. The ten largest clones capture roughly 6% of the sample. The sequence came from a human donor with non-small cell lung cancer whose response to radiotherapy plus ipilimumab could not be evaluated. This specimen consisted of peripheral blood, obtained from a patient treated with radiotherapy plus ipilimumab. The sequence is built from TRBV2 and TRBJ2-6, with 12 bases matching TRBD2. In nucleotide form, the sequence is TGTGCCAGCATGGGACTAGCGGGCTCTGGGGCCAACGTCCTGACTTTC. It translates to CASMGLAGSGANVLTF.